Sequencing of this TCR beta chain was carried out in a study of blood T cell repertoires in COVID-19. Across the study: Material from acute and convalescent COVID-19 was sourced from the United States, Italy and Spain. T cells, B-cell-depleted T cells, or PBMCs provided the cDNA or gDNA that served as material.

Authors' data handling: The authors estimated nucleated cell counts from reference gene primer amplification. Produced via immunoSEQ multiplex PCR; TCRdb's table is partial and in-frame only. From that table come the V and J calls and clone size; the DNA was used to work out D and trimming. The sample has approximately 150,000 clones; approximately 83% are singletons. The CDR3 contains 14 residues. Germline V gives CDR1 SGHTA, CDR2 FQGNSA. Trimming took 5 bases from V and 7 from J; bases not matched to a gene: 10. The sample was peripheral blood. The chain combines TRBV7-2 with TRBJ1-2, with 7 bases identical to TRBD1. The clonotype was recovered from a human donor in a cohort sampled during active COVID-19. CDR3 sequence (DNA): TGTGCCAGCAGCCCCAACAGGGGTGGGACTGGCTACACCTTC. It translates to CASSPNRGGTGYTF.